A single sample gave rise to the 2 T cell receptor beta chains below, sequenced in a study of shared clonotypes between healthy human individuals. Assay: immunoSEQ multiplex PCR; the TCRdb copy retains only in-frame clones and omits some. The sample gives 2 million to 2.5 million clones, approximately 90% of which show up once; 0.37% is in the top ten. Input material: naive CD4+ T cells from PBMCs. Subset: CD45RA+ positively selected. Source of these receptors: a young man in good health. Some clones in this sample may be carry-over from other donors' samples.

The chain combines TRBV2 with TRBJ2-3; D is uncertain. This CDR3 comprises 10 residues. The germline V and J ends were trimmed by 4 bases and 7 bases, with 3 bases remaining between them. In germline, CDR1 is SNHLY, CDR2 FYNNEI. The CDR3 here is CASSVNTQYF. DNA for the CDR3: TGTGCCAGCAGTGTTAATACGCAGTATTTT.

J is TRBJ2-1 and V is TRBV11-2; D unclear. In germline, CDR1 is SGHAT, CDR2 FQNNGV. The V gene lost 5 bases and the J gene lost 8 bases, with 16 bases spanning the gap. This CDR3 is built from 14 residues. This CDR3 reads CASSAQLPPDEQFF. DNA for the CDR3: TGTGCCAGCAGCGCACAGCTCCCCCCCGATGAGCAGTTCTTC.